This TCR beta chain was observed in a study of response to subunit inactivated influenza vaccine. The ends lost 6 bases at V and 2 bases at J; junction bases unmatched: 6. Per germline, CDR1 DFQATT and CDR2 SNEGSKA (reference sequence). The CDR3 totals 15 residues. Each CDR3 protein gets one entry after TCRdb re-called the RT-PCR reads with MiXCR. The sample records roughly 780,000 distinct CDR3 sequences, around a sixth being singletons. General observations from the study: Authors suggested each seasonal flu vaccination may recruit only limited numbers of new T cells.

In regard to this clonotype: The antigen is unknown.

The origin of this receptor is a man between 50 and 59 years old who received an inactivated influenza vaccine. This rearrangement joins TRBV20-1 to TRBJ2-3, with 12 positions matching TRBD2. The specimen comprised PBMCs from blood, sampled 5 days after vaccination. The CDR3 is CSATTSGGSTDTQYF. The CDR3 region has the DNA TGCAGTGCGACGACTAGCGGGGGCTCCACAGATACGCAGTATTTT.